One and the same sample provided the 5 T cell receptor delta chains below, sequenced in a study of gamma-delta chains in newborns, infants, children (dated by TCRdb to the late 2010s). Sequenced using an Illumina MiSeq. Via CATT, TCRdb reprocessed the public reads, and rows with identical DNA were then joined. This sample holds 3,000 or so delta-chain clones; 3.9% were observed only once. Approximately 16% of the sample lies in the top ten. Input material: blood. Receptor source: a child who was a newborn, infant or young child, either healthy, febrile or measles-vaccinated (not recorded which).

Regarding this clone: This DNA's translation and the protein TCRdb lists, from a much larger clone, do not match at residue 5, likely due to a read error; the protein shown is translated from the DNA. The gene calls are TRDV2 and TRDJ3, with 10 bases fitting TRDD3. Germline V gene lookup returns CDR1 GEAIGNYY and CDR2 EKD. V lost 2 bases and J lost 0; bases outside the gene matches: 3. This CDR3 has 18 amino acids. The CDR3 DNA sequence: TGTGCCTGTGACAACGGGGGATACGGCTCCTGGGACACCCGACAGATGTTTTTC. Amino acid sequence: CACDNGGYGSWDTRQMFF.

This clone was observed a handful of times. A far larger clone differs by one base, so this is likely a read error. The chain employs TRDV2 and TRDJ2; weak D call: TRDD3 (6 bases). The CDR3 has 17 residues. V lost 2 bases to trimming and J lost 0 bases, with 15 bases between them. Germline CDR1 GEAIGNYY, CDR2 EKD. CDR3 sequence (DNA): TGTGCCTGTGACAGGTTGGGGGGACCTGCTTTGACAGCACAACTCTTCTTT. Its protein is CACDRLGGPALTAQLFF.

Judged by abundance, this clone is medium-sized. Other nucleotide sequences in the sample specify the same CDR3. V and J are TRDV2 and TRDJ1; 8 bases line up with TRDD3. This CDR3 comprises 15 residues. V trimming: 0 bases; J trimming: 0 bases; junction bases outside the gene matches: 2. Germline CDR1 is GEAIGNYY and CDR2 is EKD. The CDR3 is CACDTTGGYTDKLIF. The DNA of the CDR3 is TGTGCCTGTGACACCACTGGGGGGTACACCGATAAACTCATCTTT.

This clone was observed a few times. This sequence may be a read error, since a much larger clone differs from it by one base. The chain uses TRDV2 and TRDJ3, with TRDD3 matching 12 bases. The CDR3 covers 18 residues. Germline assignment: CDR1 GEAIGNYY and CDR2 EKD. This CDR3 reads CARDTLLGDTRDTRQMFF. CDR3 coding DNA: TGTGCCCGTGACACTCTACTGGGGGATACACGGGACACCCGACAGATGTTTTTC.

By proportion, this clone is medium-sized. The genes are TRDV2 and TRDJ2; TRDD3 aligns across 8 bases. The CDR3 is made up of 15 amino acids. Looked up from germline, CDR1 is GEAIGNYY and CDR2 is EKD. J was trimmed by 4 bases and V by 3 bases; bases with no gene match: 6. The CDR3 DNA reads as TGTGCCTGTGACTCTTGGGGGATGACGACAGCACAACTCTTCTTT. Translating it yields CACDSWGMTTAQLFF.